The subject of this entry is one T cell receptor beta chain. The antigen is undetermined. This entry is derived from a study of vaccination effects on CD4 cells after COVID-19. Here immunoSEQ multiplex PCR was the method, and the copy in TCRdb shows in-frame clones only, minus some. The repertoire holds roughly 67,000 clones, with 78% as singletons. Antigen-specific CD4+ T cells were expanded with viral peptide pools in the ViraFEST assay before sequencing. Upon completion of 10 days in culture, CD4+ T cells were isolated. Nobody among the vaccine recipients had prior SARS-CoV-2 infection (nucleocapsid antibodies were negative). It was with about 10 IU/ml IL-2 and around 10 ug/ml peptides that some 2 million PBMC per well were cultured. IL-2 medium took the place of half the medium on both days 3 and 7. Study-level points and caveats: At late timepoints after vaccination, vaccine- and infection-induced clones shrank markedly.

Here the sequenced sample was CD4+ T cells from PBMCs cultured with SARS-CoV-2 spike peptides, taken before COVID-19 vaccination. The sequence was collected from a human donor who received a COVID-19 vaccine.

This chain's CDR3 is CASSPPGLAGETQYF. DNA for the CDR3: TGTGCCAGCAGCCCGCCGGGACTAGCGGGAGAGACCCAGTACTTC. The chain couples TRBV3-1 (or the pseudogene TRBV3-2) to TRBJ2-5, with TRBD2 matching 12 bases. With V trimmed by 4 bases and J by 4 bases, 4 bases remained unmatched. CDR1 and CDR2 from the germline V gene are LGHDT and YNNKEL (reference sequence). The CDR3 covers 15 residues.